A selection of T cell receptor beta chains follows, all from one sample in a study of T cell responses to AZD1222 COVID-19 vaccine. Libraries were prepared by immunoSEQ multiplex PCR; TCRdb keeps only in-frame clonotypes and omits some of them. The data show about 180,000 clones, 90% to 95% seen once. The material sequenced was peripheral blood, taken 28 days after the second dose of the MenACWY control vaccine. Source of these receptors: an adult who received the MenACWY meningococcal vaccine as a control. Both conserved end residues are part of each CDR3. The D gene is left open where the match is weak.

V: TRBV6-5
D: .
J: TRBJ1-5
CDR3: CASTPDLNSNQPQHF
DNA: TGTGCCAGCACCCCCGATCTGAATAGCAATCAGCCCCAGCATTTT

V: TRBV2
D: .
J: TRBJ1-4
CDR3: CASSFQGTGTNEKLFF
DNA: TGTGCCAGCAGTTTCCAGGGGACGGGGACTAATGAAAAACTGTTTTTT

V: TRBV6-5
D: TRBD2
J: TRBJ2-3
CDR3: CASSSGLAGWANTQYF
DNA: TGTGCCAGCAGTTCGGGACTAGCGGGGTGGGCAAATACGCAGTATTTT

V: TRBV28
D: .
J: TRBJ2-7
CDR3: CASSLLVQEQYF
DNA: TGTGCCAGCAGTTTATTGGTACAGGAGCAGTACTTC

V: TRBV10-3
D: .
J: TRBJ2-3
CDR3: CAISVAGSTDTQYF
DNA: TGTGCCATCAGTGTAGCAGGGAGCACAGATACGCAGTATTTT

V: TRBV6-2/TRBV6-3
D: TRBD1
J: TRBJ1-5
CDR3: CASSDRVNQPQHF
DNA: TGTGCCAGCAGTGACAGGGTCAATCAGCCCCAGCATTTT

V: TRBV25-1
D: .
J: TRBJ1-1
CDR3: CASRFTETAFF
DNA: TGTGCCAGCAGATTTACAGAGACCGCTTTCTTT

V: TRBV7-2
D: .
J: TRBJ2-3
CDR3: CASSSDLVGGPTQYF
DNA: TGTGCCAGCAGCTCCGATCTTGTCGGGGGTCCTACGCAGTATTTT

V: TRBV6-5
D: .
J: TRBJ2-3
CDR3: CASSSVGDTQYF
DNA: TGTGCCAGCAGTTCAGTGGGGGATACGCAGTATTTT

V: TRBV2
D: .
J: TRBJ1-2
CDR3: CASSGPNYGYTF
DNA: TGTGCCAGCAGCGGACCCAACTATGGCTACACCTTC

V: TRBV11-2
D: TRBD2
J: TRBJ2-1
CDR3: CASSHTGRGAYNEQFF
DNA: TGTGCCAGCAGTCACACGGGGCGGGGGGCCTACAATGAGCAGTTCTTC

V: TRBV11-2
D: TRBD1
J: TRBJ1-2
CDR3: CASSKDRGAIYGYTF
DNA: TGTGCCAGCAGCAAAGACAGGGGCGCCATCTATGGCTACACCTTC

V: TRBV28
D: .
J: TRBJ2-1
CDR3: CASSRPGSSYNEQFF
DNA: TGTGCCAGCAGCCGTCCGGGAAGCTCCTACAATGAGCAGTTCTTC

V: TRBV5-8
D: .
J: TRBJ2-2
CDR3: CASNHRDLPGELFF
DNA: TGTGCCAGCAATCACAGGGATCTTCCCGGGGAGCTGTTTTTT

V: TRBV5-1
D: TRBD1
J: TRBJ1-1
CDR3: CASTRDRGESEAFF
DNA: TGCGCCAGCACCAGAGACAGGGGGGAGTCTGAAGCTTTCTTT

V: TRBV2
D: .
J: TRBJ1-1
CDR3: CASSGSWSAEAFF
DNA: TGTGCCAGCAGTGGGAGCTGGTCGGCTGAAGCTTTCTTT

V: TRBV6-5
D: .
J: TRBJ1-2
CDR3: CASSYSGNGGYTF
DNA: TGTGCCAGCAGTTACTCAGGGAACGGTGGCTACACCTTC

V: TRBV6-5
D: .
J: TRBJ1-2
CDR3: CASTLGPGGYTF
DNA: TGTGCCAGCACCCTCGGGCCGGGTGGCTACACCTTC

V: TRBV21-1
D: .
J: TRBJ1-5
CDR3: CASSALRDPRKLYSNQPQHF
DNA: TGTGCCAGCAGCGCACTTCGGGACCCCCGAAAGCTTTATAGCAATCAGCCCCAGCATTTT

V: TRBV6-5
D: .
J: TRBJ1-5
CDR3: CASSYTAFNQPQHF
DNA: TGTGCCAGCAGTTACACGGCCTTCAATCAGCCCCAGCATTTT